Here is one TCR beta chain with its context. The data were taken from a study of cytomegalovirus exposure and HLA in healthy donors. Whole-study context: Drawn from HLA-typed donors, approximately 86 million unique TCRs were held in an early data release.

PCR involved 60 Vbeta and 13 Jbeta primers. Method: immunoSEQ multiplex PCR; TCRdb's copy keeps in-frame clones and lacks some. The table has around 180,000 clones, about 65% seen once. The origin of this receptor is a girl aged 10-17 years in good health and CMV-seronegative. Sequencing was carried out using PBMCs.

The CDR3 sequence: CASSLGTGTSYEQYF. As DNA, the CDR3 is TGTGCCAGCAGCCTCGGGACAGGAACATCCTACGAGCAGTACTTC. This chain joins TRBV6-5 and TRBJ2-7, with 8 bases matching TRBD1. CDR1 MNHEY and CDR2 SVGAGI come from the germline V gene. The J segment lost 1 base and the V segment lost 6 bases, leaving 8 bases of the junction unmatched. This CDR3 is 15 amino acids long.